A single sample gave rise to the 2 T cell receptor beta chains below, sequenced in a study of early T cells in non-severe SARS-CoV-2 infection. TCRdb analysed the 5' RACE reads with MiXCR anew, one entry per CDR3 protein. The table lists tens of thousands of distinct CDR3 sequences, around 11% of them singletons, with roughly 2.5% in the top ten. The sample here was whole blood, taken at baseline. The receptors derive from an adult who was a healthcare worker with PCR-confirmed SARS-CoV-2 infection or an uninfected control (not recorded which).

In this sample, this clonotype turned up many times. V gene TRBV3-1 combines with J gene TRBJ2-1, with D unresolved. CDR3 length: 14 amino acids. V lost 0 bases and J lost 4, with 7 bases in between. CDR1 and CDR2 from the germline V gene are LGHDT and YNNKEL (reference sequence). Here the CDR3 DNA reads TGTGCCAGCAGCCAAGAAGGCAAATACAATGAGCAGTTCTTC. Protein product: CASSQEGKYNEQFF.

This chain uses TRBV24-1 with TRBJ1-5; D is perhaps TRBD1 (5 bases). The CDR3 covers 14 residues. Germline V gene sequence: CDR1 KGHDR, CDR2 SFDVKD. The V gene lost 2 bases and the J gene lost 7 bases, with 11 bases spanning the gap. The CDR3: CATSDSRTIQPQHF. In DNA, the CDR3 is TGTGCCACCAGTGATTCCCGGACAATCCAGCCCCAGCATTTT.